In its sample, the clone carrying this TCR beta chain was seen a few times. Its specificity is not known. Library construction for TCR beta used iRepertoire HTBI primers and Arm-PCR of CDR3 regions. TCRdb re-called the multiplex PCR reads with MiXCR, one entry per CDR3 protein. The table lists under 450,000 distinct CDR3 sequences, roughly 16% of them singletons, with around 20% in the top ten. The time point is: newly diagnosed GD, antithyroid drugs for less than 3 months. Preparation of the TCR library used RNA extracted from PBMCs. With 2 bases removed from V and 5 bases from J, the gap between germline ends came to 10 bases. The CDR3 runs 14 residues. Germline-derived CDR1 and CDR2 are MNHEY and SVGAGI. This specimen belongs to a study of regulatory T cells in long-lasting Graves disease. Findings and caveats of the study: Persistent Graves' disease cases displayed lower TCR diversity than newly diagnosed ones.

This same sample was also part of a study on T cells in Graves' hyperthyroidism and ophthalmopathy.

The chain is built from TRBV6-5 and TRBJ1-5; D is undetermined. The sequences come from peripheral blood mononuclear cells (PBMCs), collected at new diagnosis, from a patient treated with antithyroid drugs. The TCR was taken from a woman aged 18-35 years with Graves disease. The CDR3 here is CASSYRAPYQPQHF. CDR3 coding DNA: TGTGCCAGCAGTTACCGGGCTCCCTATCAGCCCCAGCATTTT.